This TCR beta chain was identified during a study of T-cell memory formation after mild COVID-19 (dated by TCRdb to the early 2020s). Turning to the overall study: TCR sequence clusters from the two donors were found to be largely donor specific. The cohort comprised two young, previously healthy adult volunteers, one female and one male. T-cell clones expanding and contracting after mild COVID-19 in two donors were tracked by longitudinal TCRalpha and TCRbeta repertoire sequencing.

V ends up 4 bases short and J 8 bases short, with an unmatched junction base count of 6. The CDR3 runs 13 amino acids, cysteine and phenylalanine included. Here the CDR3 DNA is all that survives: 39 bases in frame from base 1. CDR1 and CDR2 are read off the germline V gene as SGDLS and YYNGEE. Ficoll-Paque density gradient centrifugation was used to isolate PBMCs. Data came from an Illumina NovaSeq 6000. cDNA libraries for TCRalpha and TCRbeta were prepared by 5'RACE using constant-segment primers, with sample barcodes and unique molecular identifiers added. RNA was extracted from every sample with Trizol reagent. Libraries were amplified in two PCR steps, with a second sample barcode and Illumina TruSeq adapters added in the second step. The libraries were sequenced on an Illumina NovaSeq using 2 x 150 bp paired-end reads. As for the authors' bioinformatics: Demultiplexing of reads and collapsing into UMI-guided consensus sequences were performed with migec v1.2.7. With mixcr v2.1.11, UMI consensuses were aligned to TRA and TRB V and J templates and assembled into clonotypes. A clonotype was counted as expanded or contracted only when both edgeR and NoisET called the clonotype significant, with the noise models trained on biological replicates. For edgeR calls, the cutoffs were a false discovery rate-adjusted p below 0.01 and a log2 fold-change threshold of 1. As an exploratory analysis of dynamics, PCA with hierarchical clustering was applied to max-normalized trajectories of the 1000 most abundant clonotypes. Separately sequenced CD4+ and CD8+ repertoires were used to assign the CD4 or CD8 phenotype of responding clones. The raw public reads went through TCRdb reprocessing: fastp at Q25, MiXCR clone calling, in-frame beta chains kept. Rows merge per CDR3 protein into single entries with the most common DNA and genes. The V and J calls, along with clone size, are taken from TCRdb and not from the paper's own processing. The sample data list some 150,000 distinct CDR3 sequences, and almost 25% of these were observed just once. The top ten constitute less than 25% of the sample.

Here is what the overall study found, with its caveats: Clones contracting from day 15 to 85 had balanced CD4/CD8 phenotypes, while a second wave expanding from day 15 to 37 was biased towards CD4+. The study included only a couple of mild cases, and larger cohorts that include severe cases with pre-infection samples were judged to be necessary. Contracting CD4+ clones were found mainly in CM and EM memory subsets, while CD8+ clones were enriched in EMRA. SARS-CoV-2 specificity was not confirmed for the second-wave clones peaking on day 37. Some responding clones were found in pre-infection memory, which suggests that pre-existing cross-reactive memory T cells took part in the SARS-CoV-2 response.

This clonotype appeared a few times. Its binding antigen is unknown. No qualities accompany the bases; no much larger clone lies one base away. The sequence derives from an adult woman who had mild COVID-19 (a few samples of this study predate the infection). The sample titles of this study are shuffled in the database, so cell type and time point are left out; the donor was told from shared clones. Material for sequencing was PBMCs or a T cell subset sorted from them (not recorded which). The V and J genes are TRBV9 and TRBJ1-1, with 9 middle bases fitting TRBD1. The nucleotide sequence reads TGTGCCAGCAGCAAGACAGGGGGATACGAAGCTTTCTTT. It encodes CASSKTGGYEAFF.